Each of the 24 T cell receptor beta chains below was sequenced from the same sample in a study of blood T cell repertoires in COVID-19. Method: immunoSEQ multiplex PCR; TCRdb's copy keeps in-frame clones and lacks some. Of around 140,000 clones in the sample, 80% to 90% were seen once. The sample was peripheral blood. The receptor set was obtained from a woman in her forties or fifties with acute or convalescent COVID-19.

V is TRBV3-1 (or the pseudogene TRBV3-2) and J is TRBJ1-5; 9 bases align to TRBD1. The CDR3 is 14 amino acids. V was pared by 3 bases and J by 6 bases, with 3 bases of the junction left unmatched. Germline V gene data show CDR1 as LGHDT and CDR2 as YNNKEL (reference sequence). The CDR3 DNA follows: TGTGCCAGCAGCCAGATGACAGGGGGTCAGCCCCAGCATTTT. Translated: CASSQMTGGQPQHF.

This sequence joins TRBV29-1 and TRBJ1-1; D remains unclear. Germline V gene lookup returns CDR1 SQVTM and CDR2 ANQGSEA. The CDR3 runs to 13 residues. V lost 3 bases to trimming and J lost 0 bases, with 8 bases between them. The CDR3 region has the DNA TGCAGCGTTGAGGCACAGTTGAACACTGAAGCTTTCTTT. Translated, it gives CSVEAQLNTEAFF.

V is TRBV4-1 and J is TRBJ1-5, with D maybe TRBD1 (5 bases). Trimming stripped 1 base from V and 6 bases from J, with 7 bases between. This CDR3 has 13 residues. The germline V gene encodes CDR1 MGHRA and CDR2 YSYEKL. CDR3: CASSQATGQPQHF. CDR3 sequence (DNA): TGCGCCAGCAGCCAAGCTACAGGTCAGCCCCAGCATTTT.

The chain is built from TRBV20-1 and TRBJ1-2; perhaps TRBD1 as D (6 bases). In germline, CDR1 is DFQATT, CDR2 SNEGSKA (reference sequence). The CDR3 length is 16 residues. V was shortened by 3 bases and J by 2 bases, with 19 bases between the two germline ends. CDR3 bases: TGCAGTGCTAGTACACTGACAGGAGCCCTCAACTATGGCTACACCTTC. Encoded protein: CSASTLTGALNYGYTF.

The J gene is TRBJ2-2, the V gene TRBV30; 9 nucleotides match TRBD1. V dropped 7 bases and J dropped 2; count of bases not matched to a gene: 2. From germline, CDR1 is GTSNPN and CDR2 SVGIG (reference sequence). CDR3 length: 13 residues. Here the CDR3 reads CALDRGNTGELFF. DNA for the CDR3: TGTGCCTTGGACAGGGGTAACACCGGGGAGCTGTTTTTT.

The genes are TRBV14 and TRBJ2-3; no clear D. Between the trimmed V and J ends, which lost 0 bases and 6 bases, there was a span of 7 bases. The CDR3 extends over 13 amino acids. Germline CDR1 and CDR2: SGHDN and FVKESK. The CDR3 sequence is CASSQEGSDTQYF. The CDR3, as DNA: TGTGCCAGCAGCCAAGAGGGCTCCGATACGCAGTATTTT.

The chain has TRBV18 and TRBJ1-2, with D perhaps matching TRBD1 (5 bases). From germline, CDR1 is KGHSH and CDR2 LQKENI. The CDR3 has 12 residues. V lost 7 bases, J lost 0 bases, and 6 bases lay in between. The CDR3 sequence is CASWGANYGYTF. CDR3 nucleotide sequence: TGTGCCAGCTGGGGGGCTAACTATGGCTACACCTTC.

The chain recombines TRBV10-1 with TRBJ2-1; D unclear. Germline values: CDR1 WNHNN, CDR2 SYGVQD (reference sequence). This CDR3 comprises 13 residues. The V end was cut by 2 bases, the J end by 4 bases, with 6 bases between. The CDR3 region has the DNA TGCGCCAGCAGTGAGACGGTTTACAATGAGCAGTTCTTC. This gives the protein CASSETVYNEQFF.

This chain joins TRBV4-2 and TRBJ2-2; TRBD2 aligns across 11 bases. CDR1 is LGHNA and CDR2 is YNFKEQ in the germline V gene. After removal of 0 bases from V and 6 bases from J, the junction contained 3 bases not matched to a gene. The CDR3 has 16 amino acids. The CDR3 bases are TGTGCCAGCAGCCAAGAACTAGCGGGAGCGGCCGGGGAGCTGTTTTTT. Protein: CASSQELAGAAGELFF.

This chain links TRBV5-1 with TRBJ1-6, with 8 positions matching TRBD1. V dropped 2 bases and J dropped 9; count of bases not matched to a gene: 7. This CDR3 spans 15 amino acids. The germline gives CDR1 SGHRS, CDR2 YFSETQ. Here the CDR3 DNA reads TGCGCCAGCAGCTTAGAGACAGGGGAGAGTTCACCCCTCCACTTT. Protein product: CASSLETGESSPLHF.

This clone was seen a single time. The CDR3 bases are TGTGCCAGTAGTATAGGTCTGGCCCCACAGGGAACCTACGAGCAGTACTTC. It encodes CASSIGLAPQGTYEQYF. V usage is TRBV19 and J usage is TRBJ2-7, with D perhaps matching TRBD1 (6 bases). Germline CDR1 is LNHDA and CDR2 is SQIVND (reference sequence). V lost 1 base and J 2 bases, leaving 18 bases between the germline ends. This CDR3 spans 17 amino acids.

This chain connects TRBV7-3 to TRBJ2-3, with TRBD1 matching 8 bases. Trimming removed 1 base from V and 4 bases from J; junction bases left unmatched: 4. The CDR3 totals 15 residues. CDR1 and CDR2 from the germline V gene are SGHTA and FQGTGA. The CDR3 is CASSLIRGQADTQYF. The CDR3, as DNA: TGTGCCAGCAGCTTAATCAGGGGGCAAGCAGATACGCAGTATTTT.

This clone was seen just once. The chain carries TRBV5-1 and TRBJ1-1; 8 nucleotides match TRBD1. V shed 4 bases and J 3 bases; nucleotides not matched to a gene: 8. The CDR3 totals 15 residues. The germline CDR1 and CDR2 sequences are SGHRS and YFSETQ. The CDR3 nucleotides are TGCGCCAGCAGCATCCGGGACAGGCTTTACACTGAAGCTTTCTTT. Translation: CASSIRDRLYTEAFF.

The chain links TRBV29-1 to TRBJ2-7; tentative D call: TRBD2 (5 bases). This CDR3 has 14 amino acids. Germline-derived CDR1 and CDR2 are SQVTM and ANQGSEA. The V end lost 3 bases, the J end lost 0 bases, and 12 bases lay between the germline ends. The CDR3 bases are TGCAGCGTTGATATCGGGGAGCCCTCCTACGAGCAGTACTTC. Translation gives CSVDIGEPSYEQYF.

This chain links TRBV5-1 with TRBJ1-5; unclear D gene. The CDR3 sequence is 14 residues long. Trimming took off 0 bases at V and 3 bases at J, with 7 bases between the two ends. From germline, CDR1 is SGHRS and CDR2 YFSETQ. The CDR3 nucleotides are TGCGCCAGCAGCTTGGGAGGCTACAATCAGCCCCAGCATTTT. Its protein is CASSLGGYNQPQHF.

The chain uses TRBV3-1 (or the pseudogene TRBV3-2) and TRBJ2-7; TRBD2 aligns across 10 bases. This CDR3 has 14 amino acids. Germline CDR1 LGHDT, CDR2 YNNKEL (reference sequence). Germline trimming cut 4 bases from V and 3 bases from J; bases unmatched to any gene: 3. CDR3 bases: TGTGCCAGCAGCCTAGCGGGAGGATTCTACGAGCAGTACTTC. It encodes CASSLAGGFYEQYF.

V and J are TRBV2 and TRBJ2-1; D is uncertain. The CDR3 extends over 13 amino acids. Germline CDR1 and CDR2: SNHLY and FYNNEI. Trimming stripped 7 bases from V and 3 bases from J, with 10 bases between. CDR3 residues: CASNPGIYNEQFF. The DNA of the CDR3 is TGTGCCAGCAACCCGGGTATCTACAATGAGCAGTTCTTC. The full variable domain, rest sourced from reference TRBV2 and TRBJ2-1, is EPEVTQTPSHQVTQMGQEVILRCVPISNHLYFYWYRQILGQKVEFLVSFYNNEISEKSEIFDDQFSVERPDGSNFTLKIRSTKLEDSAMYFCASNPGIYNEQFFGPGTRLTVL.

The chain has TRBV29-1 and TRBJ1-6; a possible D gene is TRBD1 (6 bases). From germline, CDR1 is SQVTM and CDR2 ANQGSEA. V dropped 6 bases and J dropped 7 bases, with 10 bases sitting between them. CDR3 length equals 12 residues. The CDR3 sequence is CSVAQGNSPLHF. The CDR3 region has the DNA TGCAGCGTCGCACAGGGCAATTCACCCCTCCACTTT.

The chain employs TRBV28 and TRBJ1-2, with D perhaps TRBD1 (5 bases). Per germline, CDR1 MDHEN and CDR2 SYDVKM. The CDR3 covers 14 residues. V lost 5 bases and J lost 4, with 14 bases in between. CDR3 nucleotide sequence: TGTGCCAGCAGTGGTGTAGGGGATGCCTATGGCTACACCTTC. It codes for CASSGVGDAYGYTF.

This chain links TRBV7-2 with TRBJ2-7, with D perhaps matching TRBD2 (5 bases). Germline V gives CDR1 SGHTA, CDR2 FQGNSA. Trimming cost V 2 bases and J 5 bases, with 7 bases left between them. The length of the CDR3 is 12 residues. The CDR3 DNA reads as TGTGCCAGCAGCTTACAGCGGAACGAGCAGTACTTC. This translates into CASSLQRNEQYF.

V gene TRBV6-4 combines with J gene TRBJ2-3; perhaps TRBD2 as D (5 bases). The germline CDR1 and CDR2 sequences are MRHNA and SNTAGT. V was pared by 2 bases and J by 3 bases, with 12 bases between. The CDR3 sequence is 15 residues long. CDR3 DNA: TGTGCCAGCAGTGACGGTGCGGGCGGAACAGATACGCAGTATTTT. Translation gives CASSDGAGGTDTQYF.

The CDR3 loop reads CASSSQAYEQYF. CDR3 nucleotide sequence: TGTGCCAGCAGCTCACAGGCTTACGAGCAGTACTTC. The chain employs TRBV14 and TRBJ2-7; D possibly corresponds to TRBD1 (5 bases). Germline CDR1 SGHDN, CDR2 FVKESK. This CDR3 is built from 12 residues. V lost 5 bases and J lost 4, with 9 bases in between. Variable domain in full (rest from reference TRBV14 and TRBJ2-7): EAGVTQFPSHSVIEKGQTVTLRCDPISGHDNLYWYRRVMGKEIKFLLHFVKESKQDESGMPNNRFLAERTGGTYSTLKVQPAELEDSGVYFCASSSQAYEQYFGPGTRLTVT.

V is TRBV9 and J is TRBJ2-2; 7 bases fit TRBD1. With V trimmed by 8 bases and J by 4 bases, 8 bases remained unmatched. The CDR3 has 14 amino acids. The V gene's germline CDR1 is SGDLS and CDR2 YYNGEE. The CDR3 reads CASLEGAGTGELFF. The CDR3 coding sequence is TGTGCCAGTCTCGAGGGGGCCGGCACCGGGGAGCTGTTTTTT.

The chain links TRBV7-4 to TRBJ1-2; D gene unclear. This CDR3 is 13 amino acids long. Trimming removed 6 bases from V and 12 bases from J, with 20 bases in between. The germline V gene has CDR1 SGHVT and CDR2 SQSDAQ. The CDR3 reads CASRWRAFPSHTF. The CDR3 coding sequence is TGTGCCAGCAGATGGAGGGCTTTTCCTTCCCACACCTTC.